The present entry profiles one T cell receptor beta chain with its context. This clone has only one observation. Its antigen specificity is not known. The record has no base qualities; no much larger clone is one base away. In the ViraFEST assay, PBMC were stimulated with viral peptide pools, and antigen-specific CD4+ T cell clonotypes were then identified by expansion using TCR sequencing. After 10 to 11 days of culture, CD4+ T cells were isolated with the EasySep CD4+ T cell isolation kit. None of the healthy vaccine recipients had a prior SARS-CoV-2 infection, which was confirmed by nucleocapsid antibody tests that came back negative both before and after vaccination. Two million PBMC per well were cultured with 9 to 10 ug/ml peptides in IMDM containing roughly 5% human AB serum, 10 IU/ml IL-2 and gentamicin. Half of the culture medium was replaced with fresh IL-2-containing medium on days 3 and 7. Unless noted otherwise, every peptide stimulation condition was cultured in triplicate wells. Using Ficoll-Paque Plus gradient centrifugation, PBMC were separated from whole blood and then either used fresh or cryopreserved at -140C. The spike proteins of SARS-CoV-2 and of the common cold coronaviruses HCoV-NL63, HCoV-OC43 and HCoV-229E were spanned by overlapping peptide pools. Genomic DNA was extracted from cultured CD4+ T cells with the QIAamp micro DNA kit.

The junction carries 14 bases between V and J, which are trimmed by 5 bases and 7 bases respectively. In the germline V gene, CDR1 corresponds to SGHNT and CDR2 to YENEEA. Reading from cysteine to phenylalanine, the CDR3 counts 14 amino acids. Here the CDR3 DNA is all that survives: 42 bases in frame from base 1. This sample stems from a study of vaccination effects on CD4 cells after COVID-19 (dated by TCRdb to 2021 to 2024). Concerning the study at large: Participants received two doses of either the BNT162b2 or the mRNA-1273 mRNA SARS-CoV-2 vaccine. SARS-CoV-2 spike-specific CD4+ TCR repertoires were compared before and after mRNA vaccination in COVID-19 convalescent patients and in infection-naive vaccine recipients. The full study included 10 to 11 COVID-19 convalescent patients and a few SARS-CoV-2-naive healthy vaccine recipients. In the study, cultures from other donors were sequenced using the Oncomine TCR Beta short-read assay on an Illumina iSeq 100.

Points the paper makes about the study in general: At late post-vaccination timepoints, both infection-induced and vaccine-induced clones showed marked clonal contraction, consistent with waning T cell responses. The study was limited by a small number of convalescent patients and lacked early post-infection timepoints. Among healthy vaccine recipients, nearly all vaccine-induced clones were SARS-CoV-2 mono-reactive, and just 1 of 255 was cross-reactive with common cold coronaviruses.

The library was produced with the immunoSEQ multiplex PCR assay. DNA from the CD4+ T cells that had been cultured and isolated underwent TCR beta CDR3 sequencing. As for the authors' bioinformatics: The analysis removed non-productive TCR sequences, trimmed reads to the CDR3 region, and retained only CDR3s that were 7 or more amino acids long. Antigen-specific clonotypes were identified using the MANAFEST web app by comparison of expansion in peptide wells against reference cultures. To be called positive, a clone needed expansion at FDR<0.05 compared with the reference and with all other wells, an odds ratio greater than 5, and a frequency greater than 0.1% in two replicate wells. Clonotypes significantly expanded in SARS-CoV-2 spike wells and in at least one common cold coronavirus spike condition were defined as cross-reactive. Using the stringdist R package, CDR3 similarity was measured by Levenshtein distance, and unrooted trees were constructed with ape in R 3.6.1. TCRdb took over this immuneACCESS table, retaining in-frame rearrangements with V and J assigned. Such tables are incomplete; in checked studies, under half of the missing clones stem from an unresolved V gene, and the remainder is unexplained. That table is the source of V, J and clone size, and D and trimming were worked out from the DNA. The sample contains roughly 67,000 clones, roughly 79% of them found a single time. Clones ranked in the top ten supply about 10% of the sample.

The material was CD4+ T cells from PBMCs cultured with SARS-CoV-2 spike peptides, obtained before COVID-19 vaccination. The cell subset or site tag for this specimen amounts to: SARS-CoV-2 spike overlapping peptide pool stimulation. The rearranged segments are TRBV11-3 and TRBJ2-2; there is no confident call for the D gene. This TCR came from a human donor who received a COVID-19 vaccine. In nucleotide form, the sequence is TGTGCCAGCAGCCTCTACTTTAACGTCGGGGAGCTGTTTTTT. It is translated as CASSLYFNVGELFF.